The rows below give T cell receptor beta chains drawn from one sample of a study of breast tumors, draining lymph nodes, adjacent tissues. TCRdb re-called the multiplex PCR reads with MiXCR, one entry per CDR3 protein. The table has nearly 200,000 distinct CDR3 sequences, around a third seen once. Input material: axillary lymph node tissue. These receptors were taken from a female donor with breast cancer. Some clones in this sample may be carry-over from other donors' samples. Both conserved end residues are part of each CDR3. A D gene is named only where the DNA matches it firmly. Clone size appears in some rows only: once, few, many, or a class for an expanded clone.

>few|TRBV18|.|TRBJ2-1
TGTGCCAGCTCACCGCCCCCCGACAATGAGCAGTTCTTC
CASSPPPDNEQFF
>few|TRBV3-1|.|TRBJ1-1
TGTGCCAGCAGCCAGATGAACACTGAAGCTTTCTTT
CASSQMNTEAFF
>.|TRBV9|TRBD1|TRBJ2-1
TGTGCCAGCAGCCGAGGGGGACAGGGCAATGAGCAGTTCTTC
CASSRGGQGNEQFF
>many|TRBV18|.|TRBJ2-5
TGTGCCAGCTCACCCACGGGGCGAGGGGAGACCCAGTACTTC
CASSPTGRGETQYF
>.|TRBV2|.|TRBJ2-7
TGTGCCAGCAGTGTAGATCTAGGGGAGCAGTACTTC
CASSVDLGEQYF
>many|TRBV4-1|TRBD1|TRBJ1-5
TGCGCCAGCAGCCAGGGACAGCCTAATCAGCCCCAGCATTTT
CASSQGQPNQPQHF
>.|TRBV5-1|.|TRBJ2-6
TGTGCCAGCGACCGATTGGGGTTCTCTGGCGCCAACGTCCTGACTTTC
CASDRLGFSGANVLTF
>many|TRBV10-1|.|TRBJ1-6
TGCGCCAGCCGATGGCGGATTAATTCACCCCTCCACTTT
CASRWRINSPLHF
>.|TRBV29-1|.|TRBJ2-5
TGCAGCTTGGGGAAAGAGACCCAGTACTTC
CSLGKETQYF
>many|TRBV5-1|TRBD1|TRBJ1-6
TGCGCCAGCAGCGAGGGGGCTCCACTGTCACCCCTCCACTTT
CASSEGAPLSPLHF
>.|TRBV19|TRBD1|TRBJ2-3
TGTGCCAGTAGTGCAGGGACAGGGGGCAATAATGAGCAGTATTTT
CASSAGTGGNNEQYF
>.|TRBV5-4|TRBD2|TRBJ2-5
TGTGCCAGCAGACTAGCGGGAGGCCGGGTACAAGAGACCCAGTACTTC
CASRLAGGRVQETQYF
>.|TRBV7-2|.|TRBJ2-5
TGTGCCAGCAGCGTTGGGGGTAAAGAGACCCAGTACTTC
CASSVGGKETQYF
>many|TRBV25-1|TRBD2|TRBJ2-3
TGTGCCAGCAGTGTACCAGCGGGGGGGGGTACGCAGTATTTT
CASSVPAGGGTQYF
>few|TRBV20-1|.|TRBJ1-4
TGCAGTGCGAAGGGCAGGGTGGGTTATAATGAAAAACTGTTTTTT
CSAKGRVGYNEKLFF
>.|TRBV20-1|.|TRBJ2-7
TGCAGTGCTAGAGATTGGGGGCAGGGTGCCCTACGGTCCTACGAGCAGTACTTC
CSARDWGQGALRSYEQYF
>many|TRBV10-3|.|TRBJ2-2
TGTGCCATCAGTGATCTCGCAGGGTCCGGGGAGCTGTTTTTT
CAISDLAGSGELFF
>.|TRBV20-1|.|TRBJ2-3
TGCAGTGCCCCACTAAGCGCAGATACGCAGTATTTT
CSAPLSADTQYF
>many|TRBV20-1|.|TRBJ2-7
TGCAGTGCTAGAGAGGGTGGAGACTACGAGCAGTACTTC
CSAREGGDYEQYF
>few|TRBV27|TRBD2|TRBJ2-7
TGTGCCAGCAGTTCTCTAGCGGGAGGGTACGAGCAGTACTTC
CASSSLAGGYEQYF
>.|TRBV30|.|TRBJ1-1
TGTGCCTGGACCCGGACAGCAAACACTGAAGCTTTCTTT
CAWTRTANTEAFF
>many|TRBV5-5|.|TRBJ1-2
TGTGCCAGCAGCCTGGCCAGGGATGGCTACACCTTC
CASSLARDGYTF
>many|TRBV7-8|.|TRBJ2-2
TGTGCCAGCAGCTTAGGGGACATGAACACCGGGGAGCTGTTTTTT
CASSLGDMNTGELFF
>.|TRBV5-1|.|TRBJ2-5
TGCGCCAGCAGCTTGGTGGCCGGGGAGACCCAGTACTTC
CASSLVAGETQYF